This T cell receptor (beta chain) emerged from a study of metastatic and nonmetastatic thyroid tumors. Across the whole study: Repertoires of blood and of tissue (tumor or nodule) from malignant and benign thyroid patients were compared. Study-wide findings and caveats: Relative to benign nodules, malignant thyroid tumors were reportedly characterized by significantly elevated TCR beta diversity in blood and tumor.

None of the patients had undergone any treatment ahead of thyroid surgery. This clone was seen ten or more times. Antigen specificity is unknown. In the original workflow: Between-group CDR3 differences, defined by clinicopathological status, yielded a distant-metastasis classifier for papillary thyroid cancer. Via MiXCR, TCRdb re-called the PCR reads. TCRdb, not the authors, supplied the V and J calls. The table shows tens of thousands of clones, with over 25% occurring only once. After removal of 5 bases from V and 6 bases from J, the junction contained 3 bases not matched to a gene. Germline V gives CDR1 GTSNPN, CDR2 SVGIG (reference sequence). This CDR3 contains 13 residues.

Sample: tumor tissue. The source is a female donor with papillary thyroid cancer or a benign thyroid nodule (not recorded which). Some clones in this sample may be carry-over from other donors' samples. This chain joins TRBV30 and TRBJ2-1; 11 positions agree with TRBD2. CDR3 protein: CAWGTSGLNEQFF. DNA for the CDR3: TGTGCCTGGGGGACTAGCGGACTCAATGAGCAGTTCTTC.